This TCR beta chain stems from a study of blood T cell repertoires in COVID-19. Turning to the study itself: Acute and convalescent COVID-19 specimens originated in the United States, Italy and Spain. In each case, the material was cDNA or gDNA derived from T cells, B-cell-depleted T cells, or PBMCs.

CDR3 length: 14 residues. Per germline, CDR1 MDHEN and CDR2 SYDVKM. V was clipped by 2 bases and J by 6 bases; unmatched bases: 3. Authors' processing steps: Reference gene primer amplification yielded estimated nucleated cell counts. Generated by immunoSEQ multiplex PCR, the TCRdb table keeps only in-frame clones and is missing some. V, J and clone size are those of that table, while D and trimming were read from the DNA. The table shows 45,000 to 65,000 clones, with roughly nine tenths occurring only once. This clone was seen only once. The chain is built from TRBV28 and TRBJ1-2; 10 positions agree with TRBD1. This TCR was sampled from a human donor in a cohort sampled during active COVID-19. Sequencing was carried out using peripheral blood. This CDR3 is CASSLPGQGNGYTF. The CDR3 DNA reads as TGTGCCAGCAGTTTACCGGGACAGGGGAATGGCTACACCTTC.